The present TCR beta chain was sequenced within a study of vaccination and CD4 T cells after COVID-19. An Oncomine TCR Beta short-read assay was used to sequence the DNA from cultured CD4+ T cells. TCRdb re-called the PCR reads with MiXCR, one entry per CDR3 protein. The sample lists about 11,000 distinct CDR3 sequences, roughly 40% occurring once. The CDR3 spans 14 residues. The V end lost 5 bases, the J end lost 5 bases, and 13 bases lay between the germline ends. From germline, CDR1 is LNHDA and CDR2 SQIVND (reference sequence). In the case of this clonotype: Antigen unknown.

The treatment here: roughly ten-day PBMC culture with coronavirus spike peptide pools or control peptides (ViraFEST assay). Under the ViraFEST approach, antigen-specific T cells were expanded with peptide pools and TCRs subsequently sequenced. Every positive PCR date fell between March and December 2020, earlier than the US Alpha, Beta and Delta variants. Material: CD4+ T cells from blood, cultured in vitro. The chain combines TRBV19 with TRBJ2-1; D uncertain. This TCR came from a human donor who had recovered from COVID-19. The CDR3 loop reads CASSDTAVNNEQFF. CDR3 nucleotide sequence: TGTGCCAGTAGTGACACCGCAGTAAACAATGAGCAGTTCTTC.